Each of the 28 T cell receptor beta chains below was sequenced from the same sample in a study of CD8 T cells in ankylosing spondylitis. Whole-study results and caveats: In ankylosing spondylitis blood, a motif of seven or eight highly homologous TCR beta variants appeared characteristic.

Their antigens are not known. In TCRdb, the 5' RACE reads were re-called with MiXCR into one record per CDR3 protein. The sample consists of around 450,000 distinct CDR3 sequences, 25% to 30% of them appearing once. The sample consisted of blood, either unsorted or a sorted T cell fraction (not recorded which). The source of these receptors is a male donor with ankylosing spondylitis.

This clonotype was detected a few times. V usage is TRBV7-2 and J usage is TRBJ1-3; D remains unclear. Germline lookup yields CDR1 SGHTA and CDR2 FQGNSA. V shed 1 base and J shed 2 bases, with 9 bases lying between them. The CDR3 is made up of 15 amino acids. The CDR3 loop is CASSLEYQPGNTIYF. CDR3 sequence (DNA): TGTGCCAGCAGCTTAGAGTACCAGCCTGGAAACACCATATATTTT.

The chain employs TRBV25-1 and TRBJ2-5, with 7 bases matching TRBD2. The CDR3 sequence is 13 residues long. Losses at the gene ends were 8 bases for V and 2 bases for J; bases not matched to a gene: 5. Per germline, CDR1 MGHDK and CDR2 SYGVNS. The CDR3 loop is CASAWDYQETQYF. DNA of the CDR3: TGTGCCAGCGCCTGGGACTATCAAGAGACCCAGTACTTC.

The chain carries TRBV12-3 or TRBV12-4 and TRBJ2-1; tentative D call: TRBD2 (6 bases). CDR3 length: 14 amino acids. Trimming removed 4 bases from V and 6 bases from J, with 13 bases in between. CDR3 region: CASSSQFGGNEQFF. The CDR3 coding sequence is TGTGCCAGCAGTTCTCAATTCGGGGGCAATGAGCAGTTCTTC.

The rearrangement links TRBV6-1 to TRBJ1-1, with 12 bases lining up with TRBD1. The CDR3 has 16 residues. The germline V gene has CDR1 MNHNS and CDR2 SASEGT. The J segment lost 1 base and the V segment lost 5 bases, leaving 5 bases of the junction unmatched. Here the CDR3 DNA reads TGTGCCAGCAGTAAGAGGGGACAGGGGGCGAACACTGAAGCTTTCTTT. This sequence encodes CASSKRGQGANTEAFF.

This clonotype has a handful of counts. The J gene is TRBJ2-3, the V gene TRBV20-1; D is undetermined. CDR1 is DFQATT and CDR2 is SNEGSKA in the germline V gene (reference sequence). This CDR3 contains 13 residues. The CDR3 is CSRRPPNTDTQYF. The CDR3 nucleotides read TGCAGCAGGCGGCCGCCTAACACAGATACGCAGTATTTT.

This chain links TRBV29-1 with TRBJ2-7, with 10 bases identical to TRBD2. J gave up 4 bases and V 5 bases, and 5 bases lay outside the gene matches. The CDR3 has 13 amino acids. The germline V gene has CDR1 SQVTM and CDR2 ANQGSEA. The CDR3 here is CSVKSGRGYEQYF. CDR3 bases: TGCAGCGTTAAAAGCGGGAGGGGATACGAGCAGTACTTC.

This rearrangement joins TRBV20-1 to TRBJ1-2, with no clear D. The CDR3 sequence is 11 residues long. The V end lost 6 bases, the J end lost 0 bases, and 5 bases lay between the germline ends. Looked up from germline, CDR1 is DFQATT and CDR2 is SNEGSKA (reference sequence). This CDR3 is CSAAPNYGYTF. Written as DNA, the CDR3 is TGCAGTGCCGCCCCTAACTATGGCTACACCTTC.

This chain's CDR3 is CASSANYNEQFF. Here the CDR3 DNA reads TGTGCCAGCAGCGCAAATTACAATGAGCAGTTCTTC. J is TRBJ2-1 and V is TRBV9; D is undetermined. The V gene lost 3 bases and the J gene lost 4 bases, with 5 bases spanning the gap. Germline lookup yields CDR1 SGDLS and CDR2 YYNGEE. The CDR3 consists of 12 residues.

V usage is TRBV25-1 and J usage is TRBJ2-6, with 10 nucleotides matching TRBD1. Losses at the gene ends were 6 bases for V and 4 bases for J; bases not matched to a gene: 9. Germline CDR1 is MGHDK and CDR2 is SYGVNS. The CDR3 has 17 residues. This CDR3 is CASSLRDRGSGANVLTF. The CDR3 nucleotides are TGTGCCAGCAGCCTCCGGGACAGGGGTTCCGGGGCCAACGTCCTGACTTTC.

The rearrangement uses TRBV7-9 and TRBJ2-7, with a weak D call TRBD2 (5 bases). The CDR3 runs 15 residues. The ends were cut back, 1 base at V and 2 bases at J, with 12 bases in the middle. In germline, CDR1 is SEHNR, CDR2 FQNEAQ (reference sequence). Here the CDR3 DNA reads TGTGCCAGCAGCTTAGTCGGGGATAGGGCCTACGAGCAGTACTTC. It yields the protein CASSLVGDRAYEQYF.

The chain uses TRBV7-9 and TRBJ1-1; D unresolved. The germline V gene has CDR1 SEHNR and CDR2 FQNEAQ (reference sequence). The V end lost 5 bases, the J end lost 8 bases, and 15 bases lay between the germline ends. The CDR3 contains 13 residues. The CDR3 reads CASSPQWLEEAFF. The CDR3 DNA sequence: TGTGCCAGCAGCCCCCAGTGGTTGGAGGAAGCTTTCTTT.

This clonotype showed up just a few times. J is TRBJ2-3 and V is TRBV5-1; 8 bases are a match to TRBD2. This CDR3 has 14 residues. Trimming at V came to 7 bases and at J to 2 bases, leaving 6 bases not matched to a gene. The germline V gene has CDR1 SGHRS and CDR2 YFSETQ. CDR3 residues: CASSTSGDTDTQYF. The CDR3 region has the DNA TGCGCCAGCTCCACTAGCGGAGACACAGATACGCAGTATTTT.

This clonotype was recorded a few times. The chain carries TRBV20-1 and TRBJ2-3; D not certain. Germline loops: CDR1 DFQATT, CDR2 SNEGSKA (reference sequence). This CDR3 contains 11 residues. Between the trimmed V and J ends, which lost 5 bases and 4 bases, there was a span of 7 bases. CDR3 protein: CSAAGADTQYF. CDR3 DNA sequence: TGCAGTGCTGCTGGTGCAGATACGCAGTATTTT.

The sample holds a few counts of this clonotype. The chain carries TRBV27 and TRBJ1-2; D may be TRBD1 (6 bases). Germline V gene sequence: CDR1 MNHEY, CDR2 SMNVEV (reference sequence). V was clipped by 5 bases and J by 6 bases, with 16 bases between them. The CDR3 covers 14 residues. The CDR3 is CASSDLQGWDGYTF. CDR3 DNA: TGTGCCAGCAGTGACCTCCAGGGGTGGGATGGCTACACCTTC.

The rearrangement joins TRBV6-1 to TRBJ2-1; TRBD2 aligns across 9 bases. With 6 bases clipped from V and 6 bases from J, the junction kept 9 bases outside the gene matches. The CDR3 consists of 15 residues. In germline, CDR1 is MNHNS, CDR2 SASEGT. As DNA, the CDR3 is TGTGCCAGCAGGGGGTTAGCGGGAGTTGGCAATGAGCAGTTCTTC. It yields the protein CASRGLAGVGNEQFF.

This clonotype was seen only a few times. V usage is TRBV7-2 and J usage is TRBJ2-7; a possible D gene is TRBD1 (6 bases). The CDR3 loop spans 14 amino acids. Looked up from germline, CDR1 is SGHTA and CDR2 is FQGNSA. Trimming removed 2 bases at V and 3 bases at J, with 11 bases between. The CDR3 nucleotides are TGTGCCAGCAGCTTAACTTCAGGGGACTACGAGCAGTACTTC. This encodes CASSLTSGDYEQYF.

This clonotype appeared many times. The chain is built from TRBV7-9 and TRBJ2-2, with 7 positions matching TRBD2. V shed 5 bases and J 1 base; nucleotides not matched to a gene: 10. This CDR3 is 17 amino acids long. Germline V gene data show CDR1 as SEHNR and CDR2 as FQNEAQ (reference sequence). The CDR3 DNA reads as TGTGCCAGCAGCCCTAGCGTAACTAGCGAGAACACCGGGGAGCTGTTTTTT. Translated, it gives CASSPSVTSENTGELFF. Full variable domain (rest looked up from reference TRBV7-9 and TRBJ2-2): DTGVSQNPRHKITKRGQNVTFRCDPISEHNRLYWYRQTLGQGPEFLTYFQNEAQLEKSRLLSDRFSAERPKGSFSTLEIQRTEQGDSAMYLCASSPSVTSENTGELFFGEGSRLTVL.

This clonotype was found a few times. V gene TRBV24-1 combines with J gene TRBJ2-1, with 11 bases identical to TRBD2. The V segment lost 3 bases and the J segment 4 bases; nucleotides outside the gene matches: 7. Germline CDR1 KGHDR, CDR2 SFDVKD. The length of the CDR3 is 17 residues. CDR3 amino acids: CATSDAAGTSGYNEQFF. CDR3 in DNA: TGTGCCACCAGTGATGCCGCCGGGACTAGCGGTTACAATGAGCAGTTCTTC.

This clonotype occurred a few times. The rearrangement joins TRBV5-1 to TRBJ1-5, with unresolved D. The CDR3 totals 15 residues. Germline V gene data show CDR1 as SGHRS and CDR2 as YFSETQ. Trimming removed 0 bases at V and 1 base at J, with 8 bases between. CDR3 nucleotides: TGCGCCAGCAGCTTGGCCCCCGCGAGCAATCAGCCCCAGCATTTT. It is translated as CASSLAPASNQPQHF.

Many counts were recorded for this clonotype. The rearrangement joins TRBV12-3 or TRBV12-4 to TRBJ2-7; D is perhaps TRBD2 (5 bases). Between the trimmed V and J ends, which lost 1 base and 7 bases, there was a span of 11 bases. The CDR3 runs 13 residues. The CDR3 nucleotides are TGTGCCAGCAGTTTAGGACCTCGGAGGGAGCAGTACGTC. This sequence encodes CASSLGPRREQYV.

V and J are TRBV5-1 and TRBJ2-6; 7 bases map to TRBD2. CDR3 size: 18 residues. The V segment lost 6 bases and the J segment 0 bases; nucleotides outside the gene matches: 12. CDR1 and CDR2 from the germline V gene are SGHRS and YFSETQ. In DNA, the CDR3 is TGCGCCAGCACCTTAGGTAGCGGGCCGACCTCTGGGGCCAACGTCCTGACTTTC. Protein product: CASTLGSGPTSGANVLTF.

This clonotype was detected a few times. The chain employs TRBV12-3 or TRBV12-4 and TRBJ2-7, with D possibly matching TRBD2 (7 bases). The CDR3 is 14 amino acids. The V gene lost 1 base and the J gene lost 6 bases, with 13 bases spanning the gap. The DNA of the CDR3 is TGTGCCAGCAGTTTAGAGGGGGGGTTGGGCGAGCAGTACTTC. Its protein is CASSLEGGLGEQYF.

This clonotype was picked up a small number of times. CDR3: CASSTQGNLYNEQFF. DNA for the CDR3: TGTGCCAGCAGTACACAGGGGAACCTCTACAATGAGCAGTTCTTC. This chain joins TRBV27 and TRBJ2-1; 7 nucleotides match TRBD1. Germline values: CDR1 MNHEY, CDR2 SMNVEV (reference sequence). This CDR3 has 15 residues. Unmatched junction bases numbered 7, after V lost 5 bases and J lost 3 bases.

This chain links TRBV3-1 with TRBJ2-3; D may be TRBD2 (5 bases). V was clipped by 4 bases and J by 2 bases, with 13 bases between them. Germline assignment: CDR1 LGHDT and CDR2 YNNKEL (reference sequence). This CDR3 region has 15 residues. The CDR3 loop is CASSLAGRTTDTQYF. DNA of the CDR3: TGTGCCAGCAGCCTCGCGGGCCGAACCACAGATACGCAGTATTTT.

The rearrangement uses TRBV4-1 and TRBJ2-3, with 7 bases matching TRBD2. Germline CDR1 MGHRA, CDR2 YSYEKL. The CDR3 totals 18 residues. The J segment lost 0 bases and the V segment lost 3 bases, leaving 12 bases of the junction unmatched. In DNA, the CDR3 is TGCGCCAGCAGCCACTCCAAATCACTAGCGCCTAGCACAGATACGCAGTATTTT. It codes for CASSHSKSLAPSTDTQYF.

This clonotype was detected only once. The CDR3 loop is CASSLEPGTGGGELFF. In DNA, the CDR3 is TGCGCCAGCAGCTTGGAGCCCGGGACGGGTGGCGGGGAGCTGTTTTTT. This sequence joins TRBV5-1 and TRBJ2-2; D possibly uses TRBD1 or TRBD2 (5 bases each). Trimming shortened V by 0 bases and J by 7 bases, and 16 bases separated the two germline ends. Looked up from germline, CDR1 is SGHRS and CDR2 is YFSETQ. The CDR3 runs to 16 residues.

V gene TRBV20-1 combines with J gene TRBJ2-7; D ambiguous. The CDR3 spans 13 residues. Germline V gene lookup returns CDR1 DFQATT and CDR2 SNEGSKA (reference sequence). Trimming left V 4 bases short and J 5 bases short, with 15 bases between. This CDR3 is CSATDPSPDEQYF. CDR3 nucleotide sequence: TGCAGTGCTACGGACCCCTCGCCTGACGAGCAGTACTTC.

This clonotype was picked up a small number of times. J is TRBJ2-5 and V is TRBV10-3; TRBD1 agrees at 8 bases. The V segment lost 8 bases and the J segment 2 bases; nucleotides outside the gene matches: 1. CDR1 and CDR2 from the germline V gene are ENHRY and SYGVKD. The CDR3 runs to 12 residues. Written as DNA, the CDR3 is TGTGCCATCGGGACAGGTCAAGAGACCCAGTACTTC. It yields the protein CAIGTGQETQYF.